A selection of T cell receptor beta chains follows, all from one sample in a study of metastatic and nonmetastatic thyroid tumors. TCRdb re-analyzed the PCR reads using MiXCR. The sample gives about 92,000 clones, more than 13% of which show up once; 3.6% is in the top ten. The specimen sequenced was blood. The receptor source for this set is a female donor with papillary thyroid cancer or a benign thyroid nodule (not recorded which). Some clones in this sample may be carry-over from other donors' samples. CDR3s include the opening cysteine and the closing phenylalanine or tryptophan. A D gene is named only where the DNA matches it firmly. Some rows mark clone size as missing; the rest say once, few, many or name a class of expanded clone.

TRBV12-3/TRBV12-4	NA	many	TRBJ1-5	14	TGTGCCAGCAGTTTACAGGGCTCGGATCAGCCCCAGCATTTT	CASSLQGSDQPQHF
TRBV30	TRBD1	many	TRBJ1-5	16	TGTGCCTGGAGTGTAGTCGGGACAGGGGGTAAAGGGCCCCAGCATTTT	CAWSVVGTGGKGPQHF
TRBV4-2	TRBD2	many	TRBJ2-5	16	TGTGCCAGCAGCCAAGCCCGGGGGGGCGGGCAAGAGACCCAGTACTTC	CASSQARGGGQETQYF
TRBV6-1	NA	many	TRBJ2-7	15	TGTGCCAGCAGAGCGGACCCCCCCGAGGACTACGAGCAGTACTTC	CASRADPPEDYEQYF
TRBV6-6	TRBD2	many	TRBJ2-5	17	TGTGCCAGCAGTTACTCGGGACTAGCGGGGGTGATAGAGACCCAGTACTTC	CASSYSGLAGVIETQYF
TRBV14	NA	many	TRBJ1-3	15	TGTGCCAGCAGTCAAGATTGGTTTTCCGGAAACACCATATATTTT	CASSQDWFSGNTIYF
TRBV2	TRBD1	many	TRBJ1-4	14	TGTGCCAGCAGGTCCGGGACAGGGAGTGGAAAACTGTTTTTT	CASRSGTGSGKLFF
TRBV20-1	NA	many	TRBJ1-5	14	TGCAGTGCTCGGGGCAGGCTTACCAATCAGCCCCAGCATTTT	CSARGRLTNQPQHF
TRBV27	NA	many	TRBJ2-1	15	TGTGCCAGCAGTTTTGAGGGTAGCTCCTACAATGAGCAGTTCTTC	CASSFEGSSYNEQFF
TRBV5-1	NA	many	TRBJ1-2	13	TGCGCCAGCAGCTCTACGGGAAAGGATGGCTACACCTTC	CASSSTGKDGYTF
TRBV7-6	TRBD1	NA	TRBJ2-2	14	TGTGCCTGTGCCGACAGGGTAGGCACCGGGGAGCTGTTTTTT	CACADRVGTGELFF
TRBV19	TRBD1	many	TRBJ1-1	13	TGTGCCAGTACCGCACAGGGGGCCCCTGAAGCTTTCTTT	CASTAQGAPEAFF
TRBV15	NA	many	TRBJ1-6	14	TGTGCCACCAGCAGAGGTGGTTTTGACTCACCCCTCCACTTT	CATSRGGFDSPLHF
TRBV6-1	TRBD2	many	TRBJ2-7	13	TGTGCCAGCAGTAGGCGGGGGGCCTACGAGCAGTACTTC	CASSRRGAYEQYF
TRBV12-3/TRBV12-4	NA	many	TRBJ2-5	14	TGTGCCAGCAGCACGAGCGGGTTACAAGAGACCCAGTACTTC	CASSTSGLQETQYF
TRBV4-2	TRBD2	few	TRBJ2-5	16	TGTGCCAGCAGCCAAGCCCGGGGGGGCGGGAAAGAGACCCAGTACTTC	CASSQARGGGKETQYF
TRBV25-1	NA	few	TRBJ2-3	15	TGTGCCAGCAGTGTACAAACACTATTTACAGATACGCAGTATTTT	CASSVQTLFTDTQYF
TRBV6-1	NA	many	TRBJ1-2	15	TGTGCCAGCAGTGAAAATGGGGTATCTAACTATGGCTACACCTTC	CASSENGVSNYGYTF
TRBV4-2	NA	few	TRBJ1-4	14	TGTGCCAGCAGCCCGAACCCCCCATATGAAAAACTGTTTTTT	CASSPNPPYEKLFF
TRBV20-1	NA	many	TRBJ1-1	14	TGCAGTGCTCGCACCTCTTCGGGGGACACTGAAGCTTTCTTT	CSARTSSGDTEAFF
TRBV14	TRBD2	many	TRBJ2-3	18	TGTGCCAGCAGCCAAGGGTTTGCACTAGCGGGGAGCACAGATACGCAGTATTTT	CASSQGFALAGSTDTQYF
TRBV12-3/TRBV12-4	NA	NA	TRBJ2-3	16	TGTGCCAGCAGCAACTTAGGTATCGGGGGCTCAGATACGCAGTATTTT	CASSNLGIGGSDTQYF
TRBV20-1	TRBD1	many	TRBJ1-1	12	TGCAGTGCCCTCGGACAGGGCACTGAAGCTTTCTTT	CSALGQGTEAFF
TRBV5-4	NA	NA	TRBJ2-2	17	TGTGCCAGCAGCTTCCCCCCGGGTGGGCTTAACACCGGGGAGCTGTTTTTT	CASSFPPGGLNTGELFF
TRBV30	NA	many	TRBJ1-3	15	TGTGCCTGGGCGTCGAAACTACTCTCTGGAAACACCATATATTTT	CAWASKLLSGNTIYF
TRBV3-1	NA	many	TRBJ2-7	15	TGTGCCAGCAGCCAAGTATATGACAGATCCTACGAGCAGTACTTC	CASSQVYDRSYEQYF
TRBV19	NA	many	TRBJ2-3	18	TGTGCCAGTAGTCCCGGTATCGGGGCACAGCGATTTGAGGATACGCAGTATTTT	CASSPGIGAQRFEDTQYF
TRBV30	NA	NA	TRBJ2-7	13	TGTGCCTGGAGTGTACGGATCGACAACGAGCAGTACTTC	CAWSVRIDNEQYF
TRBV3-1	TRBD1	many	TRBJ1-2	16	TGTGCCAGCAGCCAATTCGAGAGACAGGGCCCTTCCGGCTACACCTTC	CASSQFERQGPSGYTF
TRBV5-1	NA	many	TRBJ2-7	13	TGCGCCAGCAGCGTGGGACTGACCTACGAGCAGTACTTC	CASSVGLTYEQYF
TRBV20-1	NA	many	TRBJ2-3	14	TGCAGTGCTAGTTCGTTGGTCCGCACAGATACGCAGTATTTT	CSASSLVRTDTQYF
TRBV19	NA	many	TRBJ1-2	16	TGTGCCACGGAAAACAGGCTCGACCGGGAAGCCTATGGCTACACCTTC	CATENRLDREAYGYTF
TRBV6-2/TRBV6-3	TRBD2	many	TRBJ2-2	17	TGTGCCAGCAGTTATTTAGGGAGGGCCCTCGACACCGGGGAGCTGTTTTTT	CASSYLGRALDTGELFF
TRBV10-3	NA	medium-sized	TRBJ2-1	16	TGTGCCATCAGTGAGTCCGGGTGGGGGGCAGGTAATGAGCAGTTCTTC	CAISESGWGAGNEQFF
TRBV4-1	NA	many	TRBJ1-2	15	TGCGCCAGCAGCCAAATAGGTCAGATTAACTATGGCTACACCTTC	CASSQIGQINYGYTF
TRBV10-3	NA	many	TRBJ2-2	17	TGTGCCATCAGTGAAACCGGACTCGCCGCGAACACCGGGGAGCTGTTTTTT	CAISETGLAANTGELFF